The entry below gives a single T cell receptor (beta chain) sequence along with its context. Its target is not known. The record originates from a study of shared clonotypes between healthy human individuals. Study-level background: Donors had three CD4 naive, three CD4 memory, two CD8 naive and one CD8 memory plate apiece. Study-level results: Sampling covered blood only; tissue repertoires likely differ.

Terminally differentiated effector memory CD45RA+ cells were excluded from the naive CD8 cells, which were CD45RO-negative and positively selected for CCR7. V shed 5 bases and J 4 bases; nucleotides not matched to a gene: 4. CDR3 size: 15 residues. Germline V gene lookup returns CDR1 SGHNT and CDR2 YENEEA. Clones were sequenced by immunoSEQ multiplex PCR, and TCRdb holds only the in-frame ones, with some missing. The sample records about 700,000 clones, around 92% being singletons. The material sequenced was naive CD8+ T cells sorted from blood. The receptor comes from a man younger than 40 in good health. The V gene is TRBV11-3, the J gene TRBJ2-3, with TRBD2 identical over 12 bases. The CDR3 region is CASSPPSGGADTQYF. The CDR3 nucleotides read TGTGCCAGCAGCCCCCCTAGCGGGGGGGCAGATACGCAGTATTTT.